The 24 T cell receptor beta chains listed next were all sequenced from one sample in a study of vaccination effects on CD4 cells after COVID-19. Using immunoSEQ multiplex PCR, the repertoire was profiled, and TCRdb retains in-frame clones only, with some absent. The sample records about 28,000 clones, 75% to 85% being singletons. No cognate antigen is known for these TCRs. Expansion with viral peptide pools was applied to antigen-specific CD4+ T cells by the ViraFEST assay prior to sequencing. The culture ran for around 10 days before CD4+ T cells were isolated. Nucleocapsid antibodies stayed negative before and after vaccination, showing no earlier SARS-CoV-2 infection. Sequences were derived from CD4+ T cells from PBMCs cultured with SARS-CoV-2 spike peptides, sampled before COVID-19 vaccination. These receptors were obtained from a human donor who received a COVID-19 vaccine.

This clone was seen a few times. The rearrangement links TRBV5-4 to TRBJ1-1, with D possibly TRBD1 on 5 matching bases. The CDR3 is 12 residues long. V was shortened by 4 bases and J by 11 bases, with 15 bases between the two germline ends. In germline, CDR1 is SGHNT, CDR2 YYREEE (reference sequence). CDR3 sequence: CASSPREGLAFF. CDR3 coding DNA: TGTGCCAGCAGCCCCCGGGAGGGGTTGGCTTTCTTT. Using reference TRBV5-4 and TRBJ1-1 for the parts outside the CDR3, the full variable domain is ETGVTQSPTHLIKTRGQQVTLRCSSQSGHNTVSWYQQALGQGPQFIFQYYREEENGRGNFPPRFSGLQFPNYSSELNVNALELDDSALYLCASSPREGLAFFGQGTRLTVV.

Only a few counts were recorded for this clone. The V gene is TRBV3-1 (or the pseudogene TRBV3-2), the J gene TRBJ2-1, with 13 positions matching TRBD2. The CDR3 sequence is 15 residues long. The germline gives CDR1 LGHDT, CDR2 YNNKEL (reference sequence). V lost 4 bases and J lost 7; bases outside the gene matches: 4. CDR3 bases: TGTGCCAGCAGCCGAACTAGCGGGGGGGGGAATGAGCAGTTCTTC. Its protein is CASSRTSGGGNEQFF.

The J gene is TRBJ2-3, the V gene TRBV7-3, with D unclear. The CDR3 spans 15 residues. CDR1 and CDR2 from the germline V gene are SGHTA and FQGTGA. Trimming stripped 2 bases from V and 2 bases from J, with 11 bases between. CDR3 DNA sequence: TGTGCCAGCAGCTTAGGGCACCCTAACACAGATACGCAGTATTTT. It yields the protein CASSLGHPNTDTQYF.

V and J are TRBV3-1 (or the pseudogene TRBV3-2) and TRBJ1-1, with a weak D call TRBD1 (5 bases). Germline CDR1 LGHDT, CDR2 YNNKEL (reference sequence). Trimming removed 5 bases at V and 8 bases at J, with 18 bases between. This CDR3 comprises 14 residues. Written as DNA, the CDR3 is TGTGCCAGCAGCGAAACCGGGACTCCACGCGAAGCTTTCTTT. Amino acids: CASSETGTPREAFF.

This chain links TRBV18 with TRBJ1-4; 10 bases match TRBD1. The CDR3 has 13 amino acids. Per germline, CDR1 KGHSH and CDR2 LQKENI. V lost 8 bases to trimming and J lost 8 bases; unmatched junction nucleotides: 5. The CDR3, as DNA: TGTGCCAGCCGGACAGGGGGTTTGGAAAAACTGTTTTTT. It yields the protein CASRTGGLEKLFF.

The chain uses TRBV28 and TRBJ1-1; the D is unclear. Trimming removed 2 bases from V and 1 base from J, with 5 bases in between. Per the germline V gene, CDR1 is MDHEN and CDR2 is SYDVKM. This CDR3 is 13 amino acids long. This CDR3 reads CASSLVRNTEAFF. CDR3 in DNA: TGTGCCAGCAGTTTAGTCAGGAACACTGAAGCTTTCTTT.

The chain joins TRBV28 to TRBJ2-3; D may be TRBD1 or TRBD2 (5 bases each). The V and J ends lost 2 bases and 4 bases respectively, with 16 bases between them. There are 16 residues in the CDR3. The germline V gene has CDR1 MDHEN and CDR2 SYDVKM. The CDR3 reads CASSLRGVRAADTQYF. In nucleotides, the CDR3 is TGTGCCAGCAGTTTACGAGGGGTGAGGGCCGCAGATACGCAGTATTTT.

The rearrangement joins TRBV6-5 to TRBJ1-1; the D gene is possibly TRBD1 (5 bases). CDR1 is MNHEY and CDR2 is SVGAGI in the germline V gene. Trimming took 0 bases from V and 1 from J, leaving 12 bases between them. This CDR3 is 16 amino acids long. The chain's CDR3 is CASSYSRAGPNTEAFF. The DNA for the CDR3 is TGTGCCAGCAGTTACTCGAGGGCAGGGCCGAACACTGAAGCTTTCTTT.

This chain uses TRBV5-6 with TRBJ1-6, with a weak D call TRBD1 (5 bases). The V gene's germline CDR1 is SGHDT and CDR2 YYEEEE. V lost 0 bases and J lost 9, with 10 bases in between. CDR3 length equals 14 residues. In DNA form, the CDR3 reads TGTGCCAGCAGCTTGGGAAGGGGTGGTTCACCCCTCCACTTT. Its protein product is CASSLGRGGSPLHF.

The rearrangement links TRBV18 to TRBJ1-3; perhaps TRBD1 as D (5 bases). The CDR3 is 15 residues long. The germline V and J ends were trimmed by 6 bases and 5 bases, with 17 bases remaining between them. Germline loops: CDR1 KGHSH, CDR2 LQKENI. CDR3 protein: CASSPSGLHRNTIYF. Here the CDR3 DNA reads TGTGCCAGCTCGCCCTCAGGGTTACACCGAAACACCATATATTTT.

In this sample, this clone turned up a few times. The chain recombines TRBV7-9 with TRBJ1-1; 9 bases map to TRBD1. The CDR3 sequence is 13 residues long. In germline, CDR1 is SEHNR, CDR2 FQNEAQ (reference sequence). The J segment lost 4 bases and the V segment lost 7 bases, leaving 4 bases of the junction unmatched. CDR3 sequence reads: CASTGTGSTEAFF. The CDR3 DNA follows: TGTGCCAGCACCGGGACAGGGAGCACTGAAGCTTTCTTT.

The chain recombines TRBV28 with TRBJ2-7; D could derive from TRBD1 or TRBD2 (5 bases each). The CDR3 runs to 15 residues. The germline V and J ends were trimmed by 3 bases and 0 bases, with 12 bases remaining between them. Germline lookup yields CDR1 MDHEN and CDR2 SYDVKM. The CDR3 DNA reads TGTGCCAGCAGTTTTGTATGGGGACGCTCCTACGAGCAGTACTTC. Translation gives CASSFVWGRSYEQYF. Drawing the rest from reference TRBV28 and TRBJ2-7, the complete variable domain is DVKVTQSSRYLVKRTGEKVFLECVQDMDHENMFWYRQDPGLGLRLIYFSYDVKMKEKGDIPEGYSVSREKKERFSLILESASTNQTSMYLCASSFVWGRSYEQYFGPGTRLTVT.

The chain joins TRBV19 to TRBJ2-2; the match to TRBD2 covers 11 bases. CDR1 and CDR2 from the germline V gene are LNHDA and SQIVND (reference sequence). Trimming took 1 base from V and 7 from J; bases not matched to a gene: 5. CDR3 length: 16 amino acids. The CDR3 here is CASSIVAGGSNGELFF. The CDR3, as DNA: TGTGCCAGTAGTATAGTAGCGGGAGGGTCGAACGGGGAGCTGTTTTTT. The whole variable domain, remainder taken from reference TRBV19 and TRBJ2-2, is DGGITQSPKYLFRKEGQNVTLSCEQNLNHDAMYWYRQDPGQGLRLIYYSQIVNDFQKGDIAEGYSVSREKKESFPLTVTSAQKNPTAFYLCASSIVAGGSNGELFFGEGSRLTVL.

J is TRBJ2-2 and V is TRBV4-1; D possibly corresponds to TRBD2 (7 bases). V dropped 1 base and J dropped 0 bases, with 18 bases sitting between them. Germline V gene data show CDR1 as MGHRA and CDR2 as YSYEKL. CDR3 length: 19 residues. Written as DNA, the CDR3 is TGCGCCAGCAGCCAAGGGGGGGGCCCCGCGAGGGCGAACACCGGGGAGCTGTTTTTT. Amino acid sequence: CASSQGGGPARANTGELFF.

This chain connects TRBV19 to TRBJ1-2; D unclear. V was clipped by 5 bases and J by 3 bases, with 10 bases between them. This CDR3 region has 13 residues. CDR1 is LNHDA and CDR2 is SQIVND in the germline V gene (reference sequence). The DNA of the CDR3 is TGTGCCAGTAGTTCGGGCCAGTACTATGGCTACACCTTC. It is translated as CASSSGQYYGYTF. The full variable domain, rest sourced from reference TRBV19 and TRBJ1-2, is DGGITQSPKYLFRKEGQNVTLSCEQNLNHDAMYWYRQDPGQGLRLIYYSQIVNDFQKGDIAEGYSVSREKKESFPLTVTSAQKNPTAFYLCASSSGQYYGYTFGSGTRLTVV.

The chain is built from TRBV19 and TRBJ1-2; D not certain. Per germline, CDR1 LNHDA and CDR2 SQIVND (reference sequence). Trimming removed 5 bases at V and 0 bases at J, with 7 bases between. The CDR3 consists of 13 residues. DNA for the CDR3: TGTGCCAGTAGTGTATCATCTAACTATGGCTACACCTTC. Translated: CASSVSSNYGYTF.

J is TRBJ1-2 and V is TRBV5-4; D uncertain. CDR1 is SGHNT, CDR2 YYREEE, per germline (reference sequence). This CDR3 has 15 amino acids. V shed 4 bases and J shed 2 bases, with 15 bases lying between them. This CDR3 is CASSHNGGKNYGYTF. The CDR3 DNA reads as TGTGCCAGCAGCCACAACGGAGGGAAGAACTATGGCTACACCTTC.

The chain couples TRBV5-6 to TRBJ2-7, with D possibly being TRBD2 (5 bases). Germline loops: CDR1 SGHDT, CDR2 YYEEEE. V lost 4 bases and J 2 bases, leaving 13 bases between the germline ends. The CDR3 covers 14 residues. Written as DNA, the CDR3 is TGTGCCAGCAGCCGCCGAGACGGGACCTACGAGCAGTACTTC. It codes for CASSRRDGTYEQYF.

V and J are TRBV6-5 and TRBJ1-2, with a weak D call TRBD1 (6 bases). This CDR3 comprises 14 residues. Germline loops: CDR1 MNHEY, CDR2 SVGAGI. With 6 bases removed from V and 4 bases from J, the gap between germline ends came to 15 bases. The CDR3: CASSAPGQVYGYTF. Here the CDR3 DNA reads TGTGCCAGCAGCGCGCCGGGACAAGTCTATGGCTACACCTTC.

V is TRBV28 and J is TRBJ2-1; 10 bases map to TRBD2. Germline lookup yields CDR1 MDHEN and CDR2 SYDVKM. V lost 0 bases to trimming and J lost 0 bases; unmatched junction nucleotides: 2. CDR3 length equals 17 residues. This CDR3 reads CASSLWASGSSYNEQFF. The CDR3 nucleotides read TGTGCCAGCAGTTTATGGGCTAGCGGGAGCTCCTACAATGAGCAGTTCTTC. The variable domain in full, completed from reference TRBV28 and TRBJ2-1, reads DVKVTQSSRYLVKRTGEKVFLECVQDMDHENMFWYRQDPGLGLRLIYFSYDVKMKEKGDIPEGYSVSREKKERFSLILESASTNQTSMYLCASSLWASGSSYNEQFFGPGTRLTVL.

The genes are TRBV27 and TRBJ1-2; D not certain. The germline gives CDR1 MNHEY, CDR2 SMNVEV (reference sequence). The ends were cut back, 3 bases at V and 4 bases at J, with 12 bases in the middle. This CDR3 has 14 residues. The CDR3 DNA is TGTGCCAGCAGTTTGTCCCCGACTTCCTATGGCTACACCTTC. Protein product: CASSLSPTSYGYTF.

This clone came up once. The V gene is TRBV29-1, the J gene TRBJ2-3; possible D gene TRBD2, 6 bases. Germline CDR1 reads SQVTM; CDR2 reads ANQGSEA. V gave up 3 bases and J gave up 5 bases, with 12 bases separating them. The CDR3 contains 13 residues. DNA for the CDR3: TGCAGCGTTGACGGGGGTACGCTAGATACGCAGTATTTT. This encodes CSVDGGTLDTQYF.

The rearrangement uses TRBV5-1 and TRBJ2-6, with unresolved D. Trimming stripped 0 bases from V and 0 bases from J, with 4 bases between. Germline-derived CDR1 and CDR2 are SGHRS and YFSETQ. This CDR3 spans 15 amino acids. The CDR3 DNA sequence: TGCGCCAGCAGCTTGGACAGCTCTGGGGCCAACGTCCTGACTTTC. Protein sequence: CASSLDSSGANVLTF. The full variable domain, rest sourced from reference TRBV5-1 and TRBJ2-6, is KAGVTQTPRYLIKTRGQQVTLSCSPISGHRSVSWYQQTPGQGLQFLFEYFSETQRNKGNFPGRFSGRQFSNSRSEMNVSTLELGDSALYLCASSLDSSGANVLTFGAGSRLTVL.

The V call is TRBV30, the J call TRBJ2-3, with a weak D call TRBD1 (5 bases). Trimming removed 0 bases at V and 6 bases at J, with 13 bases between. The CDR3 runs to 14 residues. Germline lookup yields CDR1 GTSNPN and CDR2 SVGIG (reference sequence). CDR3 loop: CAWSVGAKADTQYF. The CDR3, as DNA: TGTGCCTGGAGTGTTGGGGCGAAGGCGGATACGCAGTATTTT. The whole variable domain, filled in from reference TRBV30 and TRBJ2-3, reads SQTIHQWPATLVQPVGSPLSLECTVEGTSNPNLYWYRQAAGRGLQLLFYSVGIGQISSEVPQNLSASRPQDRQFILSSKKLLLSDSGFYLCAWSVGAKADTQYFGPGTRLTVL.